Each of the 30 T cell receptor beta chains below was sequenced from the same sample in a study of response to subunit inactivated influenza vaccine. TCRdb ran MiXCR on the RT-PCR reads and lists one entry per CDR3 protein. Of about 500,000 distinct CDR3 sequences listed, under 15% are singletons. The input for sequencing was PBMCs from blood, taken about 40 days after vaccination. The receptors were sampled from a man in his fifties or sixties who received an inactivated influenza vaccine.

The genes are TRBV20-1 and TRBJ2-2, with 7 bases that match TRBD2. Germline loops: CDR1 DFQATT, CDR2 SNEGSKA (reference sequence). Trimming removed 3 bases from V and 7 bases from J; junction bases left unmatched: 11. CDR3 length: 15 residues. CDR3 sequence reads: CSASYGGGPDGELFF. The CDR3 coding sequence is TGCAGTGCTAGTTACGGGGGAGGGCCTGACGGGGAGCTGTTTTTT.

The gene calls are TRBV7-2 and TRBJ2-1; D uncertain. CDR3 length: 15 residues. Trimming stripped 2 bases from V and 8 bases from J, with 16 bases between. CDR1 and CDR2 from the germline V gene are SGHTA and FQGNSA. For the CDR3, the DNA is TGTGCCAGCAGCTTAATGGCAGTAAGTGGGGATGAGCAGTTCTTC. This encodes CASSLMAVSGDEQFF.

In this sample, this clonotype turned up many times. The chain joins TRBV12-3 or TRBV12-4 to TRBJ2-1; 14 nucleotides align to TRBD2. The trim removed 6 bases at V and 10 bases at J, leaving 8 bases unmatched. This CDR3 is built from 15 residues. CDR3 DNA sequence: TGTGCCAGCAGCCCGGGACTAGCGGGAGTGGGGGAGCAGTTCTTC. Its translation is CASSPGLAGVGEQFF.

The rearrangement uses TRBV29-1 and TRBJ2-5; D is ambiguous. The CDR3 has 10 residues. Germline V gene data show CDR1 as SQVTM and CDR2 as ANQGSEA. The V gene lost 5 bases and the J gene lost 5 bases, with 6 bases spanning the gap. CDR3: CSVQLETQYF. In nucleotides, the CDR3 is TGCAGCGTTCAGTTGGAGACCCAGTACTTC.

This clonotype was counted between two and nine times. This sequence joins TRBV11-2 and TRBJ2-2, with 7 bases matching TRBD2. V lost 3 bases, J lost 1 base, and 11 bases stayed unmatched. This CDR3 has 18 residues. From germline, CDR1 is SGHAT and CDR2 FQNNGV. CDR3 bases: TGTGCCAGCAGCTTTAGGATCCTCGGGGGGAGGAACACCGGGGAGCTGTTTTTT. It translates to CASSFRILGGRNTGELFF. The variable domain in full, completed from reference TRBV11-2 and TRBJ2-2, reads EAGVAQSPRYKIIEKRQSVAFWCNPISGHATLYWYQQILGQGPKLLIQFQNNGVVDDSQLPKDRFSAERLKGVDSTLKIQPAKLEDSAVYLCASSFRILGGRNTGELFFGEGSRLTVL.

This chain joins TRBV6-5 and TRBJ2-4, with TRBD2 identical over 7 bases. The germline gives CDR1 MNHEY, CDR2 SVGAGI. With V trimmed by 3 bases and J by 8 bases, 10 bases remained unmatched. The CDR3 is 15 residues long. The chain's CDR3 is CASSYLRDRGDIQYF. The DNA of the CDR3 is TGTGCCAGCAGTTATCTCCGGGACCGGGGGGACATTCAGTACTTC.

This clonotype was seen more than once but under ten times. The V gene is TRBV2, the J gene TRBJ2-7, with no clear D. The germline V gene has CDR1 SNHLY and CDR2 FYNNEI. The CDR3 sequence is 13 residues long. V lost 4 bases, J lost 7 bases, and 14 bases lay in between. The chain's CDR3 is CASSGGGFWEQYF. Written as DNA, the CDR3 is TGTGCCAGCAGTGGTGGCGGATTCTGGGAGCAGTACTTC.

This clonotype was recorded a few times. Here the CDR3 reads CASSYSMGSPTDTQYF. In DNA form, the CDR3 reads TGTGCCAGCAGTTACTCGATGGGGTCTCCCACAGATACGCAGTATTTT. This sequence joins TRBV6-5 and TRBJ2-3; D remains ambiguous. The germline V gene has CDR1 MNHEY and CDR2 SVGAGI. The CDR3 length is 16 residues. Trimming stripped 0 bases from V and 2 bases from J, with 12 bases between.

This clonotype appeared many times. The genes are TRBV6-2 or TRBV6-3 and TRBJ1-5, with D possibly being TRBD1 (5 bases). Germline assignment: CDR1 MNHEY and CDR2 SVGEGT. The CDR3 covers 15 residues. The V end lost 0 bases, the J end lost 4 bases, and 10 bases lay between the germline ends. CDR3 residues: CASSYSFRGNQPQHF. The DNA for the CDR3 is TGTGCCAGCAGTTACTCGTTCCGGGGGAATCAGCCCCAGCATTTT.

This chain joins TRBV20-1 and TRBJ1-4; D not certain. The CDR3 sequence is 14 residues long. Looked up from germline, CDR1 is DFQATT and CDR2 is SNEGSKA (reference sequence). Trimming stripped 6 bases from V and 0 bases from J, with 11 bases between. The DNA of the CDR3 is TGCAGTGCCACTTTGGGTGCAACTAATGAAAAACTGTTTTTT. Its translation: CSATLGATNEKLFF.

Many counts were recorded for this clonotype. The chain is built from TRBV7-2 and TRBJ1-5; D perhaps matches TRBD1 (6 bases). The germline gives CDR1 SGHTA, CDR2 FQGNSA. This CDR3 contains 15 residues. Trimming took 4 bases from V and 3 from J, leaving 13 bases between them. As DNA, the CDR3 is TGTGCCAGCAGCTGGGTCGGGGGGGCCAATCAGCCCCAGCATTTT. Its protein is CASSWVGGANQPQHF.

This clonotype was counted many times. The chain combines TRBV6-2 or TRBV6-3 with TRBJ2-5, with TRBD2 matching over 9 bases. The CDR3 contains 16 residues. Germline V gene data show CDR1 as MNHEY and CDR2 as SVGEGT. V shed 4 bases and J 0 bases; nucleotides not matched to a gene: 6. CDR3 bases: TGTGCCAGCAGTTTGACTAGCGGCACGAACCAAGAGACCCAGTACTTC. As protein: CASSLTSGTNQETQYF.

This clonotype was counted only a few times. The CDR3 sequence: CASIYHTGSPHEQYF. DNA of the CDR3: TGTGCCAGCATATACCATACAGGGAGCCCACACGAGCAGTACTTC. The gene calls are TRBV6-9 and TRBJ2-7; the D gene is possibly TRBD1 (6 bases). Germline CDR1 is MNHGY and CDR2 is SVAAGI. Trimming left V 7 bases short and J 5 bases short, with 21 bases between. CDR3 length: 15 amino acids.

This clonotype has a handful of counts. The chain couples TRBV4-1 to TRBJ1-5; D is unclear. Trimming took 0 bases from V and 2 from J, leaving 11 bases between them. Germline V gives CDR1 MGHRA, CDR2 YSYEKL. The CDR3 spans 16 residues. The CDR3 reads CASSQEKGRGNQPQHF. CDR3 DNA: TGCGCCAGCAGCCAAGAAAAAGGGCGGGGCAATCAGCCCCAGCATTTT.

In its sample, this clonotype was seen a few times. The rearrangement uses TRBV11-2 and TRBJ2-3; TRBD1 matches at 9 bases. V shed 5 bases and J 4 bases; nucleotides not matched to a gene: 10. CDR1 is SGHAT, CDR2 FQNNGV, per germline. The CDR3 runs to 16 residues. The CDR3, as DNA: TGTGCCAGCAGCCCATCTCCGGGACAGGGCCCAGATACGCAGTATTTT. It yields the protein CASSPSPGQGPDTQYF.

The rearrangement links TRBV5-1 to TRBJ2-7; TRBD1 aligns across 9 bases. V trimming: 3 bases; J trimming: 5 bases; junction bases outside the gene matches: 3. The germline gives CDR1 SGHRS, CDR2 YFSETQ. The CDR3 covers 13 residues. CDR3 amino acids: CASSWGTGNEQYF. For the CDR3, the DNA is TGCGCCAGCAGCTGGGGGACAGGGAACGAGCAGTACTTC.

The sample holds many counts of this clonotype. At one boundary the junction diverges from the germline segment, which might be a read error. This sequence joins TRBV10-3 and TRBJ2-7; 8 nucleotides align to TRBD1. Germline assignment: CDR1 ENHRY and CDR2 SYGVKD. This CDR3 has 12 amino acids. The DNA for the CDR3 is TGTGCCAACCCGAAGACAGGGGTCTCTAAGTGCTTC. Translation gives CANPKTGVSKCF.

This clonotype was seen a few times. This sequence joins TRBV6-1 and TRBJ1-5, with 7 bases aligning to TRBD1. The CDR3 extends over 17 amino acids. Germline values: CDR1 MNHNS, CDR2 SASEGT. Trimming at V came to 5 bases and at J to 1 base, leaving 11 bases not matched to a gene. The CDR3 bases are TGTGCCAGCAGTAATAGTGCCAGGGGGGTAAGCAATCAGCCCCAGCATTTT. Translating gives CASSNSARGVSNQPQHF.

A few counts support this clonotype. The V call is TRBV7-8, the J call TRBJ1-5, with unresolved D. CDR1 SGHVS and CDR2 FQNEAQ come from the germline V gene. The CDR3 length is 17 residues. The V end was cut by 5 bases, the J end by 2 bases, with 19 bases between. CDR3 sequence (DNA): TGTGCCAGCAGCCTAGGGTACCGAGGGATCGGCAATCAGCCCCAGCATTTT. Protein: CASSLGYRGIGNQPQHF.

The genes are TRBV5-1 and TRBJ1-6, with unresolved D. The CDR3 spans 14 residues. The germline CDR1 and CDR2 sequences are SGHRS and YFSETQ. Trimming removed 4 bases at V and 8 bases at J, with 13 bases between. CDR3 protein: CASSLDSRDSPLHF. Written as DNA, the CDR3 is TGCGCCAGCAGCCTGGATAGTAGGGATTCACCCCTCCACTTT. Based on the CDR3 plus reference TRBV5-1 and TRBJ1-6, the full variable domain is KAGVTQTPRYLIKTRGQQVTLSCSPISGHRSVSWYQQTPGQGLQFLFEYFSETQRNKGNFPGRFSGRQFSNSRSEMNVSTLELGDSALYLCASSLDSRDSPLHFGNGTRLTVT.

The gene calls are TRBV28 and TRBJ2-7, with 9 bases matching TRBD2. The CDR3 contains 16 residues. The V and J ends lost 5 bases and 4 bases, in that order; junction bases with no gene match: 12. Germline V gene data show CDR1 as MDHEN and CDR2 as SYDVKM. DNA for the CDR3: TGTGCCAGCAGTCCCAGTCCTAGCGGGATAAAATACGAGCAGTACTTC. It yields the protein CASSPSPSGIKYEQYF. Complete variable domain (other parts from reference TRBV28 and TRBJ2-7): DVKVTQSSRYLVKRTGEKVFLECVQDMDHENMFWYRQDPGLGLRLIYFSYDVKMKEKGDIPEGYSVSREKKERFSLILESASTNQTSMYLCASSPSPSGIKYEQYFGPGTRLTVT.

This clonotype was found many times. The J gene is TRBJ2-7, the V gene TRBV10-3, with 10 bases aligning to TRBD2. The junction had 3 bases not matched to a gene; V was cut back by 4 bases and J by 3 bases. Per germline, CDR1 ENHRY and CDR2 SYGVKD. This CDR3 comprises 14 residues. CDR3 sequence: CAISVSSGGYEQYF. DNA for the CDR3: TGTGCCATCAGTGTTTCTAGCGGGGGCTACGAGCAGTACTTC.

This clonotype showed up many times. The chain employs TRBV9 and TRBJ2-5, with 8 positions matching TRBD2. V lost 3 bases to trimming and J lost 4 bases; unmatched junction nucleotides: 11. The CDR3 has 16 residues. In germline, CDR1 is SGDLS, CDR2 YYNGEE. The CDR3 DNA reads TGTGCCAGCAGCGCAGGCGGTGGCGGGGGGTTAGAGACCCAGTACTTC. Its translation is CASSAGGGGGLETQYF.

This clonotype was seen only a few times. The J gene is TRBJ2-1, the V gene TRBV7-2; 7 nucleotides line up with TRBD2. The CDR3 extends over 17 amino acids. V lost 4 bases and J lost 4; bases outside the gene matches: 13. The germline V gene encodes CDR1 SGHTA and CDR2 FQGNSA. CDR3 loop: CASSSTLASGRYNEQFF. CDR3 DNA sequence: TGTGCCAGCAGCTCCACCCTGGCTAGCGGAAGGTACAATGAGCAGTTCTTC.

The chain recombines TRBV12-3 or TRBV12-4 with TRBJ2-1, with 9 bases aligning to TRBD1. J lost 2 bases, V lost 7 bases, and 6 bases had no gene match. The CDR3 covers 15 residues. CDR3 in DNA: TGTGCCAGCACCCGGAGACAGGGGGCCTACAATGAGCAGTTCTTC. Its protein product is CASTRRQGAYNEQFF.

The chain is built from TRBV28 and TRBJ2-5; D not certain. The CDR3 length is 10 residues. Germline V CDR1 and CDR2: MDHEN, SYDVKM. Trimming stripped 10 bases from V and 5 bases from J, with 8 bases between. CDR3 loop: CATNRETQYF. The CDR3 DNA follows: TGTGCCACCAACCGGGAGACCCAGTACTTC.

This clonotype was recorded at least ten times. This rearrangement joins TRBV12-3 or TRBV12-4 to TRBJ1-5, with a weak D call TRBD1 (5 bases). Between the trimmed V and J ends, which lost 7 bases and 2 bases, there was a span of 12 bases. The CDR3 totals 14 residues. CDR3 region: CASNQGSGNQPQHF. The CDR3 nucleotides are TGTGCCAGCAACCAGGGTTCGGGCAATCAGCCCCAGCATTTT.

The chain links TRBV12-3 or TRBV12-4 to TRBJ2-2; D unclear. The CDR3 is made up of 13 amino acids. The ends were cut back, 6 bases at V and 6 bases at J, with 11 bases in the middle. CDR3 in amino acids: CASSPLSPGELFF. Here the CDR3 DNA reads TGTGCCAGCAGCCCCCTTTCCCCCGGGGAGCTGTTTTTT.

This clonotype has more than one count but fewer than ten. This chain joins TRBV7-9 and TRBJ2-1, with TRBD2 identical over 7 bases. The V gene end was trimmed by 5 bases and the J gene end by 0 bases; junction bases not matched to a gene: 7. The CDR3 has 16 amino acids. The germline CDR1 and CDR2 sequences are SEHNR and FQNEAQ (reference sequence). CDR3 bases: TGTGCCAGCAGCCCCAAGCGGGGAAGCTCCTACAATGAGCAGTTCTTC. This encodes CASSPKRGSSYNEQFF.

This clonotype was detected only a few times. In DNA, the CDR3 is TGTGCCAGCAGCACAGGGCCGATTAAAGAGACCCAGTACTTC. This encodes CASSTGPIKETQYF. The rearrangement joins TRBV7-8 to TRBJ2-5, with D possibly TRBD1 on 6 matching bases. Germline V gene lookup returns CDR1 SGHVS and CDR2 FQNEAQ. This CDR3 contains 14 residues. V was pared by 5 bases and J by 3 bases, with 13 bases between. The full variable domain, with the rest looked up from reference TRBV7-8 and TRBJ2-5, is GAGVSQSPRYKVAKRGQDVALRCDPISGHVSLFWYQQALGQGPEFLTYFQNEAQLDKSGLPSDRFFAERPEGSVSTLKIQRTQQEDSAVYLCASSTGPIKETQYFGPGTRLLVL.